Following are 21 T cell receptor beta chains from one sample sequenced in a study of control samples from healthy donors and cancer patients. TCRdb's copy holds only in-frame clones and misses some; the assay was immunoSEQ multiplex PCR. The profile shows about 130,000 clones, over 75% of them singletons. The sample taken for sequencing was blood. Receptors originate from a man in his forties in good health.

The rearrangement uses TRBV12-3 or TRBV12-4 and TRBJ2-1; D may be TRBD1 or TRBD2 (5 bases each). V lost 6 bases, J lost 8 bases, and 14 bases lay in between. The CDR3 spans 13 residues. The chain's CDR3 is CASRPRRGHEQFF. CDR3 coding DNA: TGTGCCAGCAGACCGCGCCGGGGCCATGAGCAGTTCTTC.

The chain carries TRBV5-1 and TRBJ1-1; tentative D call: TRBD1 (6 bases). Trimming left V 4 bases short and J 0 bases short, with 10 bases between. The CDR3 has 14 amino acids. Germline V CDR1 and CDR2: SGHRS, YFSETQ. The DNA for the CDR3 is TGCGCCAGCAGCCCGGGACATATGAACACTGAAGCTTTCTTT. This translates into CASSPGHMNTEAFF.

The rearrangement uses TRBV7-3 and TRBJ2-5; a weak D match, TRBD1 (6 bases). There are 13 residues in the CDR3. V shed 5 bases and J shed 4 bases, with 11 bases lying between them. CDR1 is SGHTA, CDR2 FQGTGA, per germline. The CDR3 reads CASSLTGGETQYF. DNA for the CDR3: TGTGCCAGCAGCCTGACAGGAGGAGAGACCCAGTACTTC.

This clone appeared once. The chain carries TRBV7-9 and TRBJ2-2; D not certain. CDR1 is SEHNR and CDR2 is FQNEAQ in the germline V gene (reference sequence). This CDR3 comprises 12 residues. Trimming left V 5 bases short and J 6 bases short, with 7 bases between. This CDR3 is CASSGDSGELFF. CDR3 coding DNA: TGTGCCAGCAGCGGGGATTCCGGGGAGCTGTTTTTT.

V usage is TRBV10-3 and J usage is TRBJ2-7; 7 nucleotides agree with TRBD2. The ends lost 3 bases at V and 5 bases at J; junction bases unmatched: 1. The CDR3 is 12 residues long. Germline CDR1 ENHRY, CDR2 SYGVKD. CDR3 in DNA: TGTGCCATCAGTGATGGGGGGGACGAGCAGTACTTC. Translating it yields CAISDGGDEQYF.

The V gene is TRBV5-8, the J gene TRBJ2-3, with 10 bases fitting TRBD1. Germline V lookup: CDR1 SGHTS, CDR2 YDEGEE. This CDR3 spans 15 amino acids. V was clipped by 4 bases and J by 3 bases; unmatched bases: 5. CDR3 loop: CASSPWTGGTDTQYF. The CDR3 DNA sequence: TGTGCCAGCAGCCCCTGGACAGGGGGGACAGATACGCAGTATTTT.

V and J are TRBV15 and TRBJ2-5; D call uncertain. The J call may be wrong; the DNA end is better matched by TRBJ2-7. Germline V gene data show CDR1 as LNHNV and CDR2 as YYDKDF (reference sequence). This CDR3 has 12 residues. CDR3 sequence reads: CATSRASYEQYF. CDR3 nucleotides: TGTGCCACCAGCAGAGCCAGCTACGAGCAGTACTTC.

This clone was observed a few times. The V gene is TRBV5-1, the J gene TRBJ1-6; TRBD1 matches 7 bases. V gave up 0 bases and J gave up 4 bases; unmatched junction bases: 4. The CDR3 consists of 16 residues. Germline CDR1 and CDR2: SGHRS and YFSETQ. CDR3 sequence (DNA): TGCGCCAGCAGCTTGGGACAGGGAGGATATAATTCACCCCTCCACTTT. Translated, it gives CASSLGQGGYNSPLHF.

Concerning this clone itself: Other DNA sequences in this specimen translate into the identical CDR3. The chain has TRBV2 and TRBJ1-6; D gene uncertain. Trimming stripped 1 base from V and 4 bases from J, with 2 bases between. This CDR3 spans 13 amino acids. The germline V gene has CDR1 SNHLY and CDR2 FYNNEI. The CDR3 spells CASSEEYNSPLHF. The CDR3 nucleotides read TGTGCCAGCAGTGAAGAGTATAATTCACCCCTCCACTTT.

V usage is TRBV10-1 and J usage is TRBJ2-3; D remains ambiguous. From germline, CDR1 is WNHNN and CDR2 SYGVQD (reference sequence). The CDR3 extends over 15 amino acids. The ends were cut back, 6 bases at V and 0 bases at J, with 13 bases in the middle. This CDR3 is CASSPPDHSTDTQYF. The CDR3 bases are TGCGCCAGCAGCCCGCCGGATCACAGCACAGATACGCAGTATTTT.

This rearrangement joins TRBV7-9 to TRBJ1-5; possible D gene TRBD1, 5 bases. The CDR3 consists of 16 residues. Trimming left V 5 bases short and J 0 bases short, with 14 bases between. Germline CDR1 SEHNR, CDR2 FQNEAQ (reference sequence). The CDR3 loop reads CASSVDSLHSNQPQHF. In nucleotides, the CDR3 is TGTGCCAGCAGCGTCGACAGTTTGCATAGCAATCAGCCCCAGCATTTT.

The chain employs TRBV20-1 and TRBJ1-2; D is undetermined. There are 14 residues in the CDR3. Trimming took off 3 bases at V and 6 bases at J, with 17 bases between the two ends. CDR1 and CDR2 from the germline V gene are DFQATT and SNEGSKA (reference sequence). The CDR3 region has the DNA TGCAGTGCTAGTCCCTCGGGAGGGTGGGATGGCTACACCTTC. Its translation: CSASPSGGWDGYTF.

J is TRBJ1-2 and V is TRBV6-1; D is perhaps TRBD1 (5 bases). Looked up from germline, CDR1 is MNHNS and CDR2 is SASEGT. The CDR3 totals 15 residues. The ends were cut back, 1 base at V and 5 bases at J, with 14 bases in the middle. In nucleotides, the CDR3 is TGTGCCAGCAGTGAAGAACTCAGGGCAGGATATGGCTACACCTTC. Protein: CASSEELRAGYGYTF.

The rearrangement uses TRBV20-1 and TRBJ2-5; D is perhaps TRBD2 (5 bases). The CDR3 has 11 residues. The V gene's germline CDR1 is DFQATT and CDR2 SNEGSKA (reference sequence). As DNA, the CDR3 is TGCAGCCCCGGGAACCAAGAGACCCAGTACTTC. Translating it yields CSPGNQETQYF.

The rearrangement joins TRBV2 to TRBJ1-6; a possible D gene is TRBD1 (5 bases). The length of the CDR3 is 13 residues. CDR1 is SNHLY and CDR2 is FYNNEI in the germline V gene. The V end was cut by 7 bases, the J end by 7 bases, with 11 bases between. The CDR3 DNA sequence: TGTGCCAGCAACGGAGACAGAAATTCACCCCTCCACTTT. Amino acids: CASNGDRNSPLHF.

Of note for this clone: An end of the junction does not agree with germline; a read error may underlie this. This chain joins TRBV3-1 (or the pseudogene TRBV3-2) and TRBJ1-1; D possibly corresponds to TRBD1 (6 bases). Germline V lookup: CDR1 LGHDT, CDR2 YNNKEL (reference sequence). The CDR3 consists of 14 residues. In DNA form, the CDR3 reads TGTGCCAGCAGGCAAGGGGGGGGAGCGTATGAAGCTTTCTTT. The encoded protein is CASRQGGGAYEAFF.

CDR3 sequence: CASSFRGSETQYF. The CDR3, as DNA: TGCGCCAGCAGTTTCAGGGGCTCGGAGACCCAGTACTTC. The chain couples TRBV5-1 to TRBJ2-5, with D maybe TRBD1 (6 bases). CDR1 and CDR2 (germline): SGHRS, YFSETQ. This CDR3 contains 13 residues. Trimming pared 5 bases from V and 5 bases from J, leaving 13 bases between.

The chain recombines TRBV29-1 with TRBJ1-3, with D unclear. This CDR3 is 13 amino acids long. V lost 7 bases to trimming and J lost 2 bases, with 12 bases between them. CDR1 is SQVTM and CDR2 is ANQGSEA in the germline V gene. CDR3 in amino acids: CSALRGAGNTIYF. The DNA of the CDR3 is TGCAGCGCTCTACGGGGTGCTGGAAACACCATATATTTT.

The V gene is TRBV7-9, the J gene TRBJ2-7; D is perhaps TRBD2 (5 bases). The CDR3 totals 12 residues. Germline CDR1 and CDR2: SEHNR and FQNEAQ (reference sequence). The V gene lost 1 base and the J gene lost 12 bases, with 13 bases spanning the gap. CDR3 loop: CASSLETTGWYF. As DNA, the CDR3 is TGTGCCAGCAGCTTAGAGACTACGGGCTGGTACTTC.

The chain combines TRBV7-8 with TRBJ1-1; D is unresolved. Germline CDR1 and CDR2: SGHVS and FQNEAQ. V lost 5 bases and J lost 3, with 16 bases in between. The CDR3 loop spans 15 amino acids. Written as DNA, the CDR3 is TGTGCCAGCAGCCTTCGGTCCCACCAAGACACTGAAGCTTTCTTT. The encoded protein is CASSLRSHQDTEAFF.

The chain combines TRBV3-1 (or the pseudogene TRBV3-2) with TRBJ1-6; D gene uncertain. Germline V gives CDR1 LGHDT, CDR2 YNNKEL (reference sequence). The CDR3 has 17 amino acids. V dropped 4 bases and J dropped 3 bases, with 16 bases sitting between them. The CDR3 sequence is CASSPRAPFVYNSPLHF. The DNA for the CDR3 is TGTGCCAGCAGCCCCCGGGCCCCGTTTGTCTATAATTCACCCCTCCACTTT.